These 15 T cell receptor beta chains share one sample of origin, sequenced in a study of cytomegalovirus exposure and HLA in healthy donors. The PCR contained 60 Vbeta and 13 Jbeta primers. Only in-frame clones appear in the TCRdb table, and some are missing; sequencing was by immunoSEQ multiplex PCR. Among 150,000 to 200,000 clones listed, around 80% were seen once. Material for sequencing was PBMCs. These receptor sequences come from a woman in her thirties or forties in good health and CMV-seropositive.

This clone was picked up one time. V and J are TRBV7-9 and TRBJ1-2; 10 bases line up with TRBD1. The CDR3 contains 14 residues. V was clipped by 5 bases and J by 7 bases; unmatched bases: 7. Looked up from germline, CDR1 is SEHNR and CDR2 is FQNEAQ (reference sequence). The chain's CDR3 is CASSPFGQGVGYTF. As DNA, the CDR3 is TGTGCCAGCAGCCCTTTTGGACAGGGGGTTGGCTACACCTTC. Using reference TRBV7-9 and TRBJ1-2 for the parts outside the CDR3, the full variable domain is DTGVSQNPRHKITKRGQNVTFRCDPISEHNRLYWYRQTLGQGPEFLTYFQNEAQLEKSRLLSDRFSAERPKGSFSTLEIQRTEQGDSAMYLCASSPFGQGVGYTFGSGTRLTVV.

This chain links TRBV6-5 with TRBJ1-2, with D hard to call. The V end lost 0 bases, the J end lost 3 bases, and 8 bases lay between the germline ends. The germline V gene has CDR1 MNHEY and CDR2 SVGAGI. The CDR3 length is 14 residues. Written as DNA, the CDR3 is TGTGCCAGCAGTTACTCGAGAGGAGACTATGGCTACACCTTC. It encodes CASSYSRGDYGYTF.

The CDR3 spells CASRVQFNQPQHF. In DNA, the CDR3 is TGTGCCAGCAGAGTACAGTTCAATCAGCCCCAGCATTTT. This chain joins TRBV28 and TRBJ1-5, with D uncertain. Per the germline V gene, CDR1 is MDHEN and CDR2 is SYDVKM. Trimming stripped 6 bases from V and 3 bases from J, with 9 bases between. The CDR3 is 13 residues long. Full variable domain (missing parts from reference TRBV28 and TRBJ1-5): DVKVTQSSRYLVKRTGEKVFLECVQDMDHENMFWYRQDPGLGLRLIYFSYDVKMKEKGDIPEGYSVSREKKERFSLILESASTNQTSMYLCASRVQFNQPQHFGDGTRLSIL.

The chain combines TRBV9 with TRBJ2-5; TRBD1 matches 9 bases. Germline CDR1 SGDLS, CDR2 YYNGEE. Unmatched junction bases numbered 12, after V lost 4 bases and J lost 5 bases. The CDR3 has 16 residues. CDR3: CASSLETGQGRETQYF. CDR3 nucleotides: TGTGCCAGCAGCCTGGAAACGGGACAGGGTAGGGAGACCCAGTACTTC. The full variable domain, in which reference TRBV9 and TRBJ2-5 provide the parts outside the CDR3, is DSGVTQTPKHLITATGQRVTLRCSPRSGDLSVYWYQQSLDQGLQFLIQYYNGEERAKGNILERFSAQQFPDLHSELNLSSLELGDSALYFCASSLETGQGRETQYFGPGTRLLVL.

This chain connects TRBV5-1 to TRBJ1-1; no clear D. The CDR3 sequence is 14 residues long. The V gene lost 0 bases and the J gene lost 5 bases, with 11 bases spanning the gap. Germline V CDR1 and CDR2: SGHRS, YFSETQ. The CDR3 region has the DNA TGCGCCAGCAGCTTGGCCCGTGGCCTTACTGAAGCTTTCTTT. Encoded protein: CASSLARGLTEAFF. The whole variable domain, filled in from reference TRBV5-1 and TRBJ1-1, reads KAGVTQTPRYLIKTRGQQVTLSCSPISGHRSVSWYQQTPGQGLQFLFEYFSETQRNKGNFPGRFSGRQFSNSRSEMNVSTLELGDSALYLCASSLARGLTEAFFGQGTRLTVV.

This clone was detected a few times. The rearrangement joins TRBV7-9 to TRBJ2-1, with 8 bases identical to TRBD2. In germline, CDR1 is SEHNR, CDR2 FQNEAQ (reference sequence). V lost 4 bases and J lost 0; bases outside the gene matches: 8. The CDR3 spans 17 residues. The DNA for the CDR3 is TGTGCCAGCAGCTCTTCCGGGAGGGGTGGCTCCTACAATGAGCAGTTCTTC. Translated, it gives CASSSSGRGGSYNEQFF.

The CDR3 coding sequence is TGTGCCAGCAGTTTCCCGACAGGGAACTATGGCTACACCTTC. Residues: CASSFPTGNYGYTF. The V call is TRBV28, the J call TRBJ1-2; 7 nucleotides align to TRBD1. Germline V gene data show CDR1 as MDHEN and CDR2 as SYDVKM. The length of the CDR3 is 14 residues. V dropped 3 bases and J dropped 2; count of bases not matched to a gene: 3.

This chain links TRBV30 with TRBJ1-1; D is perhaps TRBD1 (5 bases). Germline V gene data show CDR1 as GTSNPN and CDR2 as SVGIG (reference sequence). This CDR3 is 15 amino acids long. V was shortened by 3 bases and J by 2 bases, with 16 bases between the two germline ends. CDR3 nucleotide sequence: TGTGCCTGGAGACCCACCGGGCAGGGTAACACTGAAGCTTTCTTT. This codes for CAWRPTGQGNTEAFF.

The V and J genes are TRBV5-1 and TRBJ2-1, with 10 bases matching TRBD2. The CDR3 loop spans 16 amino acids. CDR1 is SGHRS and CDR2 is YFSETQ in the germline V gene. Trimming removed 0 bases from V and 6 bases from J; junction bases left unmatched: 6. The CDR3 loop reads CASSLVPAGGFNEQFF. For the CDR3, the DNA is TGCGCCAGCAGCTTGGTTCCAGCGGGAGGGTTCAATGAGCAGTTCTTC.

This clone was seen more than once but under ten times. The chain couples TRBV9 to TRBJ2-2, with 7 positions matching TRBD2. The germline gives CDR1 SGDLS, CDR2 YYNGEE. The CDR3 extends over 17 amino acids. The V segment lost 4 bases and the J segment 3 bases; nucleotides outside the gene matches: 12. In DNA, the CDR3 is TGTGCCAGCAGCTTCCTCCCAGGCGGGAGTGACACCGGGGAGCTGTTTTTT. Amino acid sequence: CASSFLPGGSDTGELFF.

This rearrangement joins TRBV7-3 to TRBJ2-6; D may be TRBD2 (5 bases). The CDR3 has 17 amino acids. CDR1 and CDR2 (germline): SGHTA, FQGTGA. Trimming removed 0 bases at V and 1 base at J, with 10 bases between. In DNA, the CDR3 is TGTGCCAGCAGCTTAACTCCTCGAGGGTCTGGGGCCAACGTCCTGACTTTC. The encoded protein is CASSLTPRGSGANVLTF.

The chain has TRBV18 and TRBJ1-5, with a possible D match to TRBD1 (6 bases). Trimming removed 1 base from V and 0 bases from J, with 7 bases in between. CDR1 is KGHSH and CDR2 is LQKENI in the germline V gene. This CDR3 comprises 15 residues. CDR3 sequence (DNA): TGTGCCAGCTCACCACGACAGGTTAGCAATCAGCCCCAGCATTTT. Amino acids: CASSPRQVSNQPQHF.

The chain carries TRBV19 and TRBJ2-3; 11 bases match TRBD1. CDR3 length equals 17 residues. The germline CDR1 and CDR2 sequences are LNHDA and SQIVND (reference sequence). V lost 4 bases, J lost 1 base, and 7 bases stayed unmatched. The CDR3 sequence is CASSSYGTGGRTDTQYF. The CDR3 nucleotides read TGTGCCAGTAGTAGTTACGGGACAGGGGGACGCACAGATACGCAGTATTTT.

The chain uses TRBV19 and TRBJ1-5; unclear D gene. The CDR3 is 14 residues long. Germline CDR1 and CDR2: LNHDA and SQIVND (reference sequence). Trimming left V 3 bases short and J 0 bases short, with 6 bases between. CDR3 DNA sequence: TGTGCCAGTAGTATCGGGGTTAGCAATCAGCCCCAGCATTTT. It codes for CASSIGVSNQPQHF.

The gene calls are TRBV6-6 and TRBJ1-4, with a weak D call TRBD1 (5 bases). The CDR3 loop spans 14 amino acids. With 6 bases removed from V and 7 bases from J, the gap between germline ends came to 15 bases. Germline loops: CDR1 MNHNY, CDR2 SVGAGI (reference sequence). DNA of the CDR3: TGTGCCAGCAGCCCATCTCGGGGGAGTGAAAAACTGTTTTTT. Protein: CASSPSRGSEKLFF.